These 3 T cell receptor beta chains came from one sample sequenced in a study of control samples from healthy donors and cancer patients. Here immunoSEQ multiplex PCR was the method, and the copy in TCRdb shows in-frame clones only, minus some. The repertoire includes about 110,000 clones, about 80% of them detected once, and under 8.5% sits in the top ten. Sequencing used blood. These receptors were obtained from a man aged 18 to 30 in good health.

J is TRBJ2-3 and V is TRBV29-1, with a tentative D call TRBD1 (6 bases). Trimming stripped 3 bases from V and 2 bases from J, with 9 bases between. The CDR3 contains 13 residues. Germline assignment: CDR1 SQVTM and CDR2 ANQGSEA. In nucleotides, the CDR3 is TGCAGCGTTGATACAGGGTCCACAGATACGCAGTATTTT. Its translation is CSVDTGSTDTQYF.

V gene TRBV3-1 (or the pseudogene TRBV3-2) combines with J gene TRBJ2-1; D could derive from TRBD1 or TRBD2 (5 bases each). The V end lost 4 bases, the J end lost 4 bases, and 17 bases lay between the germline ends. The CDR3 totals 16 residues. Germline values: CDR1 LGHDT, CDR2 YNNKEL (reference sequence). Here the CDR3 DNA reads TGTGCCAGCAGCCGGGACGACGGGCACCATTACAATGAGCAGTTCTTC. Amino acids: CASSRDDGHHYNEQFF.

V is TRBV28 and J is TRBJ1-5; D unclear. V was trimmed by 6 bases and J by 0 bases, leaving 15 bases between them. This CDR3 has 16 residues. The germline V gene encodes CDR1 MDHEN and CDR2 SYDVKM. The DNA of the CDR3 is TGTGCCAGCAGCCGGCGGGCCAGTTTTAGCAATCAGCCCCAGCATTTT. Protein: CASSRRASFSNQPQHF.